This T cell receptor beta chain was obtained from a study of breast tumors, draining lymph nodes, adjacent tissues. The study, taken as a whole, reports: Compared with lymph nodes, tumors were less diverse; compared with nontumor tissue, more.

One entry per CDR3 protein, called by TCRdb with MiXCR from the multiplex PCR reads. Counted here are under 110,000 distinct CDR3 sequences, 30% occurring once; the ten biggest clones make up 5.5% to 6%. A word on this clonotype: Its antigen is unknown. A much larger clone sits a single nucleotide away, making a read error possible.

Breast cancer patients provided tissue from their axillary draining lymph nodes. Sequenced sample: axillary lymph node tissue. The receptor comes from a female donor with breast cancer. Some clones in this sample may be carry-over from other donors' samples.

CDR3 region: CGARVVTSLAYTF. The CDR3 DNA is TGCGGTGCTAGAGTGGTCACATCTCTTGCCTACACCTTC. V and J are TRBV20-1 and TRBJ1-2; unclear D gene. The germline V gene has CDR1 DFQATT and CDR2 SNEGSKA (reference sequence). The CDR3 contains 13 residues.